Shown below are 20 T cell receptor beta chains from a single sample sequenced in a study of blood T cell repertoires in COVID-19. Only in-frame clones appear in the TCRdb table, and some are missing; sequencing was by immunoSEQ multiplex PCR. The sample lists about 300,000 clones; around 88% were seen once. The sequencing input was peripheral blood. The origin of the receptors is a woman aged 25 to 39 with COVID-19, enrolled during active disease.

This sequence joins TRBV11-2 and TRBJ2-3, with a weak D call TRBD1 (6 bases). V was clipped by 5 bases and J by 3 bases, with 18 bases between them. Germline CDR1 and CDR2: SGHAT and FQNNGV. The CDR3 has 16 residues. CDR3: CASSLTGTTNTDTQYF. The CDR3 DNA reads TGTGCCAGCAGCCTGACGGGGACAACAAATACAGATACGCAGTATTTT.

This chain uses TRBV6-4 with TRBJ2-3; TRBD2 aligns across 10 bases. V lost 5 bases to trimming and J lost 4 bases; unmatched junction nucleotides: 3. CDR3 length equals 14 residues. CDR1 MRHNA and CDR2 SNTAGT come from the germline V gene. The CDR3 DNA is TGTGCCAGCAGTCAAGGACTAGCGGCAGATACGCAGTATTTT. This encodes CASSQGLAADTQYF.

The chain has TRBV7-2 and TRBJ1-3; D call uncertain. The V end was cut by 5 bases, the J end by 0 bases, with 8 bases between. The CDR3 is 14 residues long. The germline CDR1 and CDR2 sequences are SGHTA and FQGNSA. CDR3 residues: CASSPGNSGNTIYF. CDR3 in DNA: TGTGCCAGCAGCCCGGGGAACTCTGGAAACACCATATATTTT.

The chain carries TRBV7-3 and TRBJ1-6; 7 nucleotides align to TRBD1. V was pared by 3 bases and J by 9 bases, with 8 bases of the junction left unmatched. The CDR3 consists of 15 residues. The germline CDR1 and CDR2 sequences are SGHTA and FQGTGA. DNA of the CDR3: TGTGCCAGCAGCTTGAGCCCTAACAGGGGTTCACCCCTCCACTTT. This encodes CASSLSPNRGSPLHF.

A note on this clone: This specimen includes other DNA sequences encoding the same CDR3. The gene calls are TRBV19 and TRBJ1-5, with 8 bases matching TRBD1. Losses at the gene ends were 1 base for V and 7 bases for J; bases not matched to a gene: 3. Germline lookup yields CDR1 LNHDA and CDR2 SQIVND (reference sequence). CDR3 length: 14 residues. DNA for the CDR3: TGTGCCAGTAGTATAGGACAGGGGAGGCAGCCCCAGCATTTT. This gives the protein CASSIGQGRQPQHF.

This chain connects TRBV19 to TRBJ1-5, with TRBD1 matching 11 bases. Germline CDR1 is LNHDA and CDR2 is SQIVND (reference sequence). Trimming took 7 bases from V and 5 from J; bases not matched to a gene: 1. The CDR3 contains 13 residues. The CDR3 DNA reads TGTGCCAGTATGGACAGGGGGCATCAGCCCCAGCATTTT. The encoded protein is CASMDRGHQPQHF.

The rearrangement links TRBV4-1 to TRBJ2-2; D remains ambiguous. The V gene's germline CDR1 is MGHRA and CDR2 YSYEKL. The CDR3 runs 18 residues. The V end was cut by 0 bases, the J end by 4 bases, with 18 bases between. Here the CDR3 reads CASSQDYLGSRVTGELFF. Written as DNA, the CDR3 is TGCGCCAGCAGCCAAGATTACCTAGGCAGCCGGGTCACCGGGGAGCTGTTTTTT.

The V and J genes are TRBV24-1 and TRBJ2-1; TRBD1 might be the D (5 bases). CDR3 length: 14 residues. Trimming took off 0 bases at V and 15 bases at J, with 17 bases between the two ends. CDR1 and CDR2 from the germline V gene are KGHDR and SFDVKD. This CDR3 is CATSDLGQGEPRFF. CDR3 nucleotides: TGTGCCACCAGTGATTTGGGGCAGGGCGAGCCTCGGTTCTTC.

V gene TRBV5-1 combines with J gene TRBJ2-7; 9 positions match TRBD2. V lost 0 bases to trimming and J lost 3 bases; unmatched junction nucleotides: 1. Germline V gene sequence: CDR1 SGHRS, CDR2 YFSETQ. The CDR3 extends over 14 amino acids. The CDR3 protein is CASSLASGNYEQYV. The CDR3 nucleotides read TGCGCCAGCAGCTTGGCTAGCGGGAACTACGAGCAGTACGTC.

This chain uses TRBV19 with TRBJ2-7, with 9 bases aligning to TRBD1. Losses at the gene ends were 3 bases for V and 3 bases for J; bases not matched to a gene: 6. Germline V lookup: CDR1 LNHDA, CDR2 SQIVND (reference sequence). The CDR3 consists of 15 residues. CDR3 coding DNA: TGTGCCAGTAGTATTCCCGGACAGGGGATCTACGAGCAGTACTTC. It encodes CASSIPGQGIYEQYF.

V is TRBV2 and J is TRBJ2-5; TRBD1 matches at 7 bases. The CDR3 is made up of 15 amino acids. Per germline, CDR1 SNHLY and CDR2 FYNNEI. The ends lost 8 bases at V and 2 bases at J; junction bases unmatched: 11. CDR3 bases: TGTGCCAGCCACCAAGGGGACAGCTTACAAGAGACCCAGTACTTC. Protein sequence: CASHQGDSLQETQYF.

V usage is TRBV24-1 and J usage is TRBJ2-3; D perhaps matches TRBD2 (5 bases). Germline values: CDR1 KGHDR, CDR2 SFDVKD. V lost 4 bases and J lost 5, with 9 bases in between. This CDR3 is 13 amino acids long. CDR3 coding DNA: TGTGCCACCAGTGACGTTCGGGGAGATACGCAGTATTTT. Translated: CATSDVRGDTQYF.

The V call is TRBV6-2 or TRBV6-3, the J call TRBJ1-2; unclear D gene. The CDR3 spans 13 residues. Trimming took 2 bases from V and 7 from J, leaving 11 bases between them. Germline V lookup: CDR1 MNHEY, CDR2 SVGEGT. The CDR3 protein is CASSYSRWAGYTF. The DNA for the CDR3 is TGTGCCAGCAGTTACAGTAGGTGGGCTGGCTACACCTTC.

This chain connects TRBV6-5 to TRBJ2-2; 8 nucleotides agree with TRBD1. Trimming took 10 bases from V and 8 from J; bases not matched to a gene: 9. The germline V gene encodes CDR1 MNHEY and CDR2 SVGAGI. This CDR3 is 13 amino acids long. The CDR3 region has the DNA TGTGCCACGGGGGACAGGTTGGATGGGGAGCTGTTTTTT. Its translation: CATGDRLDGELFF.

This chain joins TRBV19 and TRBJ1-1, with TRBD1 as a possible D gene (5 bases). This CDR3 is built from 13 residues. V was trimmed by 2 bases and J by 7 bases, leaving 11 bases between them. Germline V CDR1 and CDR2: LNHDA, SQIVND (reference sequence). CDR3 amino acids: CASSIRRDGEAFF. CDR3 coding DNA: TGTGCCAGTAGTATAAGGAGGGACGGTGAAGCTTTCTTT.

The chain joins TRBV9 to TRBJ1-1, with a tentative D call TRBD1 (6 bases). CDR3 length: 14 residues. Germline values: CDR1 SGDLS, CDR2 YYNGEE. V was clipped by 3 bases and J by 4 bases, with 13 bases between them. The CDR3 nucleotides are TGTGCCAGCAGCGCCCAAGGGACAATCACTGAAGCTTTCTTT. Its translation is CASSAQGTITEAFF.

This rearrangement joins TRBV7-2 to TRBJ1-1; 9 bases align to TRBD1. With 2 bases clipped from V and 5 bases from J, the junction kept 6 bases outside the gene matches. Germline assignment: CDR1 SGHTA and CDR2 FQGNSA. The CDR3 has 15 residues. The CDR3 is CASSLSTGGGTEAFF. The CDR3 DNA follows: TGTGCCAGCAGCTTATCCACAGGGGGCGGGACTGAAGCTTTCTTT.

The genes are TRBV6-5 and TRBJ1-1; tentatively, D is TRBD1 (6 bases). The CDR3 contains 13 residues. Germline-derived CDR1 and CDR2 are MNHEY and SVGAGI. V shed 6 bases and J shed 2 bases, with 10 bases lying between them. CDR3 region: CASRQGINTEAFF. DNA of the CDR3: TGTGCCAGCAGACAGGGTATCAACACTGAAGCTTTCTTT.

This clone has a handful of counts. This rearrangement joins TRBV6-5 to TRBJ1-1, with TRBD1 matching 9 bases. Germline-derived CDR1 and CDR2 are MNHEY and SVGAGI. The CDR3 runs to 14 residues. With V trimmed by 7 bases and J by 3 bases, 6 bases remained unmatched. CDR3 in DNA: TGTGCCAGCAAAGGAGGGACAGGGTACACTGAAGCTTTCTTT. This codes for CASKGGTGYTEAFF.

The chain joins TRBV7-6 to TRBJ1-1, with 9 positions matching TRBD1. V was pared by 4 bases and J by 0 bases, with 6 bases of the junction left unmatched. CDR1 is SGHVS and CDR2 is FNYEAQ in the germline V gene. The CDR3 has 16 amino acids. In nucleotides, the CDR3 is TGTGCCAGCAGCTCACAGGGGGCCACCATGAACACTGAAGCTTTCTTT. Its protein is CASSSQGATMNTEAFF.